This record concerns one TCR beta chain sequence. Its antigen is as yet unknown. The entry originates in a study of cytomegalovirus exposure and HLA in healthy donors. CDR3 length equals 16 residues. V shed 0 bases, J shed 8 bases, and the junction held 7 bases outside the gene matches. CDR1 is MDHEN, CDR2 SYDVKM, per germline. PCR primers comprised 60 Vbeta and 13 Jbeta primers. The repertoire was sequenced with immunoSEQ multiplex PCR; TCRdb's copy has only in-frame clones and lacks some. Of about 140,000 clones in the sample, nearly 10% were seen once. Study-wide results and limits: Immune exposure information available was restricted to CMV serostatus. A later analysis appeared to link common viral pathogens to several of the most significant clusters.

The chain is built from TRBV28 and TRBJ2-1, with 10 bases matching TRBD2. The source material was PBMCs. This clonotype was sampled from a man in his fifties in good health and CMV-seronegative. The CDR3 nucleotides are TGTGCCAGCAGTTTATGGTCTAGCGGGAGACGGGATGAGCAGTTCTTC. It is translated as CASSLWSSGRRDEQFF.